Listed here are 20 T cell receptor beta chains from one sample, sequenced in a study of blood T cell repertoires in COVID-19. Assay: immunoSEQ multiplex PCR; the TCRdb copy retains only in-frame clones and omits some. This sample has 150,000 to 180,000 clones, with 75% to 80% found just once. Sequencing input: peripheral blood. These receptors all come from an elderly man with acute or convalescent COVID-19.

This sequence joins TRBV27 and TRBJ1-5; 11 bases are shared with TRBD1. The V and J ends lost 3 bases and 6 bases, in that order; junction bases with no gene match: 1. The length of the CDR3 is 14 residues. CDR1 is MNHEY and CDR2 is SMNVEV in the germline V gene (reference sequence). The CDR3 loop reads CASSLGTGGQPQHF. CDR3 coding DNA: TGTGCCAGCAGTTTGGGGACAGGGGGTCAGCCCCAGCATTTT.

For the CDR3, the DNA is TGCGCCAGCAGGCCAGGGGGAATCAACACTGAAGCTTTCTTT. Amino acid sequence: CASRPGGINTEAFF. The V and J genes are TRBV5-1 and TRBJ1-1, with 7 bases that match TRBD1. The CDR3 loop spans 14 amino acids. Germline lookup yields CDR1 SGHRS and CDR2 YFSETQ. Unmatched junction bases numbered 6, after V lost 5 bases and J lost 2 bases.

This sequence joins TRBV5-1 and TRBJ1-5, with a tentative D call TRBD1 (5 bases). CDR3 size: 15 residues. V was pared by 4 bases and J by 2 bases, with 13 bases between. In germline, CDR1 is SGHRS, CDR2 YFSETQ. CDR3: CASSQQGEGNQPQHF. CDR3 DNA sequence: TGCGCCAGCAGCCAGCAGGGTGAGGGCAATCAGCCCCAGCATTTT. Together with reference TRBV5-1 and TRBJ1-5, the CDR3 gives the full variable domain: KAGVTQTPRYLIKTRGQQVTLSCSPISGHRSVSWYQQTPGQGLQFLFEYFSETQRNKGNFPGRFSGRQFSNSRSEMNVSTLELGDSALYLCASSQQGEGNQPQHFGDGTRLSIL.

This rearrangement joins TRBV7-8 to TRBJ2-3; TRBD2 agrees at 7 bases. V gave up 6 bases and J gave up 3 bases; unmatched junction bases: 12. There are 16 residues in the CDR3. Germline loops: CDR1 SGHVS, CDR2 FQNEAQ. In nucleotides, the CDR3 is TGTGCCAGCAGACAGAACGCGGGGGTTAGTACAGATACGCAGTATTTT. Translating gives CASRQNAGVSTDTQYF.

V gene TRBV9 combines with J gene TRBJ1-1; TRBD1 aligns across 7 bases. Germline assignment: CDR1 SGDLS and CDR2 YYNGEE. CDR3 length: 15 amino acids. V was pared by 3 bases and J by 5 bases, with 10 bases of the junction left unmatched. Here the CDR3 reads CASSGTAGGGTEAFF. The CDR3 DNA sequence: TGTGCCAGCAGCGGGACAGCAGGGGGAGGAACTGAAGCTTTCTTT. The complete variable domain, with remaining parts taken from reference TRBV9 and TRBJ1-1, reads DSGVTQTPKHLITATGQRVTLRCSPRSGDLSVYWYQQSLDQGLQFLIQYYNGEERAKGNILERFSAQQFPDLHSELNLSSLELGDSALYFCASSGTAGGGTEAFFGQGTRLTVV.

The chain links TRBV7-9 to TRBJ2-3, with D maybe TRBD2 (5 bases). The length of the CDR3 is 14 residues. The V gene lost 5 bases and the J gene lost 1 base, with 10 bases spanning the gap. Germline V gene data show CDR1 as SEHNR and CDR2 as FQNEAQ (reference sequence). The DNA for the CDR3 is TGTGCCAGCAGCCCTAGCTACCGCACAGATACGCAGTATTTT. It encodes CASSPSYRTDTQYF.

The rearrangement links TRBV9 to TRBJ2-1; D is unclear. The CDR3 extends over 16 amino acids. Germline lookup yields CDR1 SGDLS and CDR2 YYNGEE. Trimming shortened V by 1 base and J by 0 bases, and 11 bases separated the two germline ends. DNA for the CDR3: TGTGCCAGCAGCGTACGAAGCGAACTCTCCTACAATGAGCAGTTCTTC. As protein: CASSVRSELSYNEQFF.

In this sample, this clone turned up a few times. The CDR3 protein is CASSPPIPSPPYNEQFF. The CDR3 DNA sequence: TGTGCCAGCAGCCCACCGATCCCTAGCCCCCCTTACAATGAGCAGTTCTTC. The chain uses TRBV5-4 and TRBJ2-1, with D possibly being TRBD2 (5 bases). Germline loops: CDR1 SGHNT, CDR2 YYREEE (reference sequence). The V gene lost 4 bases and the J gene lost 4 bases, with 21 bases spanning the gap. CDR3 length equals 17 residues.

This clone was detected a few times. The chain combines TRBV6-1 with TRBJ1-6, with D unclear. The germline gives CDR1 MNHNS, CDR2 SASEGT. V lost 2 bases and J lost 10, with 9 bases in between. The CDR3 covers 13 residues. The CDR3 loop is CASSEFPSSPLHF. The CDR3 DNA sequence: TGTGCCAGCAGTGAATTTCCGTCCTCACCCCTCCACTTT.

The V call is TRBV5-6, the J call TRBJ2-5; a possible D gene is TRBD1 (5 bases). There are 14 residues in the CDR3. The ends were cut back, 4 bases at V and 3 bases at J, with 13 bases in the middle. Looked up from germline, CDR1 is SGHDT and CDR2 is YYEEEE. The CDR3 reads CASSRTLFEETQYF. The CDR3 nucleotides are TGTGCCAGCAGCCGGACACTATTTGAAGAGACCCAGTACTTC. Full variable domain (rest looked up from reference TRBV5-6 and TRBJ2-5): DAGVTQSPTHLIKTRGQQVTLRCSPKSGHDTVSWYQQALGQGPQFIFQYYEEEERQRGNFPDRFSGHQFPNYSSELNVNALLLGDSALYLCASSRTLFEETQYFGPGTRLLVL.

The J gene is TRBJ2-3, the V gene TRBV24-1; D possibly corresponds to TRBD1 (5 bases). The V gene lost 3 bases and the J gene lost 3 bases, with 6 bases spanning the gap. This CDR3 has 13 residues. Germline values: CDR1 KGHDR, CDR2 SFDVKD. The CDR3 DNA reads TGTGCCACCAGTGATCGACAGACAGATACGCAGTATTTT. Translation: CATSDRQTDTQYF.

The chain employs TRBV2 and TRBJ2-7, with D possibly being TRBD1 (5 bases). The CDR3 runs 12 residues. The germline V and J ends were trimmed by 4 bases and 4 bases, with 8 bases remaining between them. Germline assignment: CDR1 SNHLY and CDR2 FYNNEI. The CDR3 spells CASSADSYEQYV. CDR3 sequence (DNA): TGTGCCAGCAGTGCAGACAGTTACGAGCAGTACGTC.

This chain joins TRBV30 and TRBJ1-2, with D maybe TRBD1 (6 bases). Trimming stripped 1 base from V and 5 bases from J, with 11 bases between. Germline V lookup: CDR1 GTSNPN, CDR2 SVGIG (reference sequence). This CDR3 is 13 amino acids long. DNA of the CDR3: TGTGCCTGGAGTGCTGGGGGCCCATATGGCTACACCTTC. This translates into CAWSAGGPYGYTF.

The chain employs TRBV7-9 and TRBJ2-1; D may be TRBD1 (5 bases). The CDR3 runs to 15 residues. With 5 bases removed from V and 7 bases from J, the gap between germline ends came to 18 bases. CDR1 and CDR2 (germline): SEHNR, FQNEAQ (reference sequence). The CDR3 region is CASSPRQSLRNEQFF. CDR3 coding DNA: TGTGCCAGCAGCCCCCGACAGAGCCTTCGGAATGAGCAGTTCTTC.

V is TRBV5-1 and J is TRBJ1-2; D unresolved. V was shortened by 0 bases and J by 1 base, with 10 bases between the two germline ends. This CDR3 is built from 15 residues. The germline gives CDR1 SGHRS, CDR2 YFSETQ. The CDR3 nucleotides read TGCGCCAGCAGCTTGGGAGGCGTCAGTAACTATGGCTACACCTTC. As protein: CASSLGGVSNYGYTF.

The V and J genes are TRBV18 and TRBJ2-5; unclear D gene. Trimming took 4 bases from V and 2 from J, leaving 11 bases between them. CDR1 KGHSH and CDR2 LQKENI come from the germline V gene. This CDR3 is built from 14 residues. CDR3 residues: CASSLGAGQETQYF. In DNA, the CDR3 is TGTGCCAGCTCACTCGGAGCTGGACAAGAGACCCAGTACTTC.

The table lists this clone with a count of one. The V and J genes are TRBV4-3 and TRBJ2-1; 11 bases fit TRBD2. J lost 7 bases, V lost 3 bases, and 2 bases had no gene match. The CDR3 extends over 14 amino acids. CDR1 and CDR2 (germline): LGHNA, YSLEER. CDR3 nucleotide sequence: TGCGCCAGCAGCCAGGGACTAGCGGCAAATGAGCAGTTCTTC. Its translation: CASSQGLAANEQFF.

The CDR3 region is CASSPPFRGSQETQYF. CDR3 DNA sequence: TGTGCCAGCAGCCCTCCATTCCGGGGGTCCCAAGAGACCCAGTACTTC. The chain recombines TRBV5-4 with TRBJ2-5; tentative D call: TRBD2 (6 bases). The CDR3 consists of 16 residues. The V end lost 4 bases, the J end lost 1 base, and 17 bases lay between the germline ends. Germline V gene lookup returns CDR1 SGHNT and CDR2 YYREEE (reference sequence). Supplemented by reference TRBV5-4 and TRBJ2-5, the full variable domain reads ETGVTQSPTHLIKTRGQQVTLRCSSQSGHNTVSWYQQALGQGPQFIFQYYREEENGRGNFPPRFSGLQFPNYSSELNVNALELDDSALYLCASSPPFRGSQETQYFGPGTRLLVL.

The chain uses TRBV7-2 and TRBJ2-2; D unresolved. The CDR3 is 16 residues long. The ends were cut back, 2 bases at V and 4 bases at J, with 14 bases in the middle. Germline V gene sequence: CDR1 SGHTA, CDR2 FQGNSA. CDR3 residues: CASSLSPARGTGELFF. In DNA, the CDR3 is TGTGCCAGCAGCTTATCCCCCGCGCGAGGCACCGGGGAGCTGTTTTTT.

This clone was seen more than once but under ten times. The V gene is TRBV18, the J gene TRBJ1-4; the D is unclear. This CDR3 has 14 residues. The germline V gene encodes CDR1 KGHSH and CDR2 LQKENI. Trimming left V 2 bases short and J 8 bases short, with 12 bases between. The CDR3 bases are TGTGCCAGCTCACCAGTGAACGGCGGCGAAAAACTGTTTTTT. Encoded protein: CASSPVNGGEKLFF. The entire variable domain, with the rest obtained from reference TRBV18 and TRBJ1-4, is as follows: NAGVMQNPRHLVRRRGQEARLRCSPMKGHSHVYWYRQLPEEGLKFMVYLQKENIIDESGMPKERFSAEFPKEGPSILRIQQVVRGDSAAYFCASSPVNGGEKLFFGSGTQLSVL.